The source of this TCR beta chain is a study of response to subunit inactivated influenza vaccine listed by TCRdb under 2018. At the level of the whole study: Deep quantitative T cell receptor repertoire profiling was used in the study to track responses to a trivalent subunit inactivated influenza vaccine.

General findings and caveats noted by the study authors: The authors suggested that each seasonal influenza vaccination may recruit only a limited number of new T cells.

Notes on this clonotype: No antigen is known for it. Base quality data are lacking; no much larger clone is found one base away.

V loses 2 bases at its end and J loses 9 bases; junction bases beyond the gene matches: 10. Including cysteine and phenylalanine, the CDR3 has 15 amino acids. The sequence is cut down to CDR3 DNA, 45 bases in frame from base 1. Per the germline V gene, SGHTA is the CDR1 and FQGTGA is the CDR2. The receptor library was made with RT-PCR. Sequenced on an Illumina HiSeq 2500. In TCRdb, the public reads were trimmed at Q25 with fastp and aligned with MiXCR, with productive beta chains retained. Each CDR3 protein appears once, grouped with its most common genes and DNA. This sample comprises roughly 760,000 distinct CDR3 sequences, roughly 20% of them detected only once. The top ten clonotypes cover roughly 10% of the sample.

The input for sequencing was PBMCs from blood, taken 5 to 6 days after vaccination. The clonotype was recovered from a man aged 50-60 years who received an inactivated influenza vaccine. Donor details come from another sample of the same person, matched by shared clones. The rearranged chain carries TRBV7-3 and TRBJ2-1, and 7 junctional nucleotides match TRBD1. The nucleotide sequence is given as TGTGCCAGCAGCTTAGCACAGGGGAAGATTTCTGAGCAGTTCTTC. It translates as CASSLAQGKISEQFF.